Listed here is a single T cell receptor (beta chain). Its antigen is unknown. TCRdb reprocessed the 5' RACE reads and stores each CDR3 protein as one record, lacking DNA. The sample table includes 200,000 to 250,000 distinct CDR3 sequences. The entry originates in a study of monozygotic twins with inflammatory bowel disease. The study's findings and limits: Distinct T cell subtypes could not be told apart.

In germline, CDR1 is SGHRS, CDR2 YFSETQ. The CDR3 has 18 amino acids. The sequenced sample consisted of blood. This sequence originates from a human donor with ulcerative colitis or Crohn's disease, or a healthy co-twin of an affected twin (not recorded which). This chain connects TRBV5-1 to TRBJ1-4. The chain's CDR3 is CASSPLIPGDVGLEKLFF.